The next 5 T cell receptor beta chains were all read from a single sample in a study of PD-1 blockade in classical Hodgkin lymphoma. Assay used: immunoSEQ multiplex PCR; TCRdb lists only in-frame clones, some missing. Counted here are under 30,000 clones, 82% occurring once; the ten biggest clones make up roughly 10%. Every patient was affected by relapse after autologous stem cell transplantation, while exposure to brentuximab vedotin was not uniform. Sequenced here: peripheral blood mononuclear cells (PBMCs), sampled before the second cycle of nivolumab. The receptors come from a human donor with classical Hodgkin lymphoma.

The chain couples TRBV7-3 to TRBJ2-5; D uncertain. Deletions cut 5 bases from V and 2 bases from J, with 9 bases between. CDR3 length: 13 amino acids. Per the germline V gene, CDR1 is SGHTA and CDR2 is FQGTGA. The CDR3 sequence: CASSLELQETQYF. The CDR3 DNA is TGTGCCAGCAGCCTAGAGCTTCAAGAGACCCAGTACTTC.

The count of this clone is one. The chain is built from TRBV18 and TRBJ1-3, with 10 nucleotides matching TRBD1. The CDR3 loop spans 16 amino acids. V was clipped by 4 bases and J by 0 bases; unmatched bases: 3. CDR1 is KGHSH and CDR2 is LQKENI in the germline V gene. The CDR3 nucleotides are TGTGCCAGCTCACGGGGACAGGGGATCTCTGGAAACACCATATATTTT. It yields the protein CASSRGQGISGNTIYF.

V and J are TRBV7-2 and TRBJ2-7; 8 positions agree with TRBD1. The germline CDR1 and CDR2 sequences are SGHTA and FQGNSA. The J segment lost 6 bases and the V segment lost 2 bases, leaving 6 bases of the junction unmatched. The CDR3 consists of 14 residues. CDR3 amino acids: CASSLKGQVVEQYF. CDR3 DNA: TGTGCCAGCAGCTTAAAGGGACAGGTGGTCGAGCAGTACTTC.

The chain combines TRBV30 with TRBJ2-7; TRBD1 matches at 8 bases. After removal of 5 bases from V and 7 bases from J, the junction contained 7 bases not matched to a gene. Germline V lookup: CDR1 GTSNPN, CDR2 SVGIG (reference sequence). This CDR3 spans 12 amino acids. The CDR3 is CAWARTGQEQYF. The CDR3, as DNA: TGTGCCTGGGCTCGGACAGGGCAAGAGCAGTACTTC.

The chain employs TRBV5-8 and TRBJ2-7; weak D call: TRBD2 (5 bases). Germline loops: CDR1 SGHTS, CDR2 YDEGEE. This CDR3 has 15 amino acids. Trimming left V 4 bases short and J 0 bases short, with 14 bases between. The CDR3 nucleotides are TGTGCCAGCAGCGGCGGGCGACACCTCTCCTACGAGCAGTACTTC. Protein sequence: CASSGGRHLSYEQYF.